One sample yielded the 27 T cell receptor beta chains listed below, sequenced in a study of blood T cell repertoires in COVID-19. TCRdb keeps only in-frame clones here, not all; method: immunoSEQ multiplex PCR. Among a few hundred thousand clones, around 84% were seen once, and the ten largest hold around 1.5%. Input material: peripheral blood. These receptors were obtained from a woman aged 40 to 50 who had recovered from COVID-19.

V is TRBV20-1 and J is TRBJ2-5; 8 nucleotides agree with TRBD1. Germline values: CDR1 DFQATT, CDR2 SNEGSKA (reference sequence). There are 18 residues in the CDR3. Losses at the gene ends were 3 bases for V and 5 bases for J; bases not matched to a gene: 20. The CDR3 is CSASGSGTGLPSGETQYF. The CDR3 bases are TGCAGTGCTAGTGGGTCAGGGACAGGCCTTCCTTCGGGCGAGACCCAGTACTTC.

The chain employs TRBV4-2 and TRBJ2-6; TRBD2 is a possible D gene (7 bases). V shed 1 base and J shed 3 bases, with 10 bases lying between them. Per the germline V gene, CDR1 is LGHNA and CDR2 is YNFKEQ. This CDR3 spans 16 amino acids. CDR3 loop: CASSQAGGGGANVLTF. The CDR3 DNA reads as TGTGCCAGCAGCCAAGCGGGGGGCGGTGGGGCCAACGTCCTGACTTTC.

The V and J genes are TRBV5-1 and TRBJ1-1, with TRBD1 identical over 11 bases. CDR3 length: 18 amino acids. Germline V gives CDR1 SGHRS, CDR2 YFSETQ. Trimming at V came to 0 bases and at J to 7 bases, leaving 14 bases not matched to a gene. In DNA, the CDR3 is TGCGCCAGCAGCTTGGTAGCCCCGGACAGGGGGCAAGGGAGTGAAGCTTTCTTT. Translation: CASSLVAPDRGQGSEAFF.

The chain combines TRBV7-9 with TRBJ1-3; D call uncertain. CDR1 and CDR2 (germline): SEHNR, FQNEAQ (reference sequence). CDR3 size: 18 residues. Trimming removed 1 base from V and 0 bases from J, with 16 bases in between. The CDR3 loop is CASSLVLRSPSSGNTIYF. The CDR3, as DNA: TGTGCCAGCAGCTTAGTGCTGAGGTCACCAAGCTCTGGAAACACCATATATTTT.

The rearrangement uses TRBV6-5 and TRBJ1-4; no firm D call. V lost 9 bases, J lost 7 bases, and 12 bases lay in between. CDR3 length: 12 residues. Germline V gene sequence: CDR1 MNHEY, CDR2 SVGAGI. CDR3 bases: TGTGCCAGTACCCCGGGGTTTGAAAAACTGTTTTTT. Translation: CASTPGFEKLFF.

Points on this clone: A junction end diverges from the germline sequence, so it may reflect a read error. This sequence joins TRBV7-2 and TRBJ2-1, with 12 bases that match TRBD2. Per germline, CDR1 SGHTA and CDR2 FQGNSA. The CDR3 runs to 15 residues. The CDR3 bases are TGTGCCAGCAGCTACCTAGCGGGGGGGTACATTGAGCAGTTCTTC. Translated: CASSYLAGGYIEQFF. The full variable domain, completed using reference TRBV7-2 and TRBJ2-1, is GAGVSQSPSNKVTEKGKDVELRCDPISGHTALYWYRQSLGQGLEFLIYFQGNSAPDKSGLPSDRFSAERTGGSVSTLTIQRTQQEDSAVYLCASSYLAGGYIEQFFGPGTRLTVL.

The chain joins TRBV18 to TRBJ1-5; tentative D call: TRBD1 (5 bases). Trimming took 3 bases from V and 9 from J, leaving 12 bases between them. Germline CDR1 is KGHSH and CDR2 is LQKENI. The CDR3 is made up of 13 amino acids. The CDR3 reads CASSPNADMPQHF. Written as DNA, the CDR3 is TGTGCCAGCTCACCGAATGCGGACATGCCCCAGCATTTT.

This clone has a single count. This chain uses TRBV4-3 with TRBJ2-5; weak D call: TRBD2 (7 bases). Between the trimmed V and J ends, which lost 1 base and 9 bases, there was a span of 15 bases. Germline lookup yields CDR1 LGHNA and CDR2 YSLEER. This CDR3 contains 14 residues. Here the CDR3 reads CASSQGRGGRAQYF. In DNA form, the CDR3 reads TGCGCCAGCAGCCAAGGGAGGGGGGGTAGAGCCCAGTACTTC.

The V and J genes are TRBV18 and TRBJ2-7; D possibly corresponds to TRBD2 (6 bases). The CDR3 has 15 amino acids. V lost 3 bases and J lost 5, with 17 bases in between. Per germline, CDR1 KGHSH and CDR2 LQKENI. This CDR3 is CASSPVEAGANEQYF. The CDR3 DNA sequence: TGTGCCAGCTCACCTGTTGAAGCGGGTGCTAACGAGCAGTACTTC.

This chain links TRBV6-6 with TRBJ1-2, with D uncertain. This CDR3 region has 13 residues. V lost 11 bases and J 5 bases, leaving 18 bases between the germline ends. The germline gives CDR1 MNHNY, CDR2 SVGAGI (reference sequence). CDR3 in DNA: TGTGCCGGCGGAGTACCGACCGTATATGGCTACACCTTC. Encoded protein: CAGGVPTVYGYTF.

V usage is TRBV30 and J usage is TRBJ1-2, with 10 bases identical to TRBD1. CDR1 and CDR2 from the germline V gene are GTSNPN and SVGIG (reference sequence). J lost 4 bases, V lost 1 base, and 0 bases had no gene match. This CDR3 has 13 residues. CDR3 sequence (DNA): TGTGCCTGGAGTGGGGACAGGGGCTATGGCTACACCTTC. Its translation: CAWSGDRGYGYTF.

This clone was seen a handful of times. The rearrangement uses TRBV4-3 and TRBJ1-6, with 9 bases matching TRBD1. Trimming cost V 4 bases and J 10 bases; bases outside gene matches: 5. The CDR3 sequence is 14 residues long. Germline lookup yields CDR1 LGHNA and CDR2 YSLEER. CDR3 residues: CASSPGTGSSPLHF. DNA of the CDR3: TGCGCCAGCAGCCCAGGGACAGGGAGCTCACCCCTCCACTTT.

The chain has TRBV23-1 and TRBJ2-1; D remains unclear. TRBV23-1 falls under the ORF class, with uncertain function. The ends were cut back, 0 bases at V and 6 bases at J, with 9 bases in the middle. The CDR3 totals 14 residues. The CDR3, as DNA: TGCGCCAGCAGTCAATCGTGGCCGATCAATGAGCAGTTCTTC. This sequence encodes CASSQSWPINEQFF.

This chain uses TRBV9 with TRBJ2-7, with TRBD2 identical over 7 bases. Germline CDR1 SGDLS, CDR2 YYNGEE. Losses at the gene ends were 2 bases for V and 1 base for J; bases not matched to a gene: 3. This CDR3 contains 14 residues. In DNA form, the CDR3 reads TGTGCCAGCAGCGTTCTAGCGGAGTCCTACGAGCAGTACTTC. Translating it yields CASSVLAESYEQYF. The entire variable domain, with the rest obtained from reference TRBV9 and TRBJ2-7, is as follows: DSGVTQTPKHLITATGQRVTLRCSPRSGDLSVYWYQQSLDQGLQFLIQYYNGEERAKGNILERFSAQQFPDLHSELNLSSLELGDSALYFCASSVLAESYEQYFGPGTRLTVT.

The chain combines TRBV10-1 with TRBJ2-3; 8 bases line up with TRBD2. Germline CDR1 and CDR2: WNHNN and SYGVQD (reference sequence). The CDR3 consists of 16 residues. Trimming at V came to 2 bases and at J to 4 bases, leaving 8 bases not matched to a gene. The CDR3 region has the DNA TGCGCCAGCAGTGAGGTTAGCGGGGAATCTCCAGATACGCAGTATTTT. Protein product: CASSEVSGESPDTQYF.

The chain couples TRBV19 to TRBJ1-6; TRBD1 agrees at 7 bases. The germline V gene encodes CDR1 LNHDA and CDR2 SQIVND (reference sequence). V lost 6 bases, J lost 9 bases, and 11 bases stayed unmatched. There are 15 residues in the CDR3. The CDR3 bases are TGTGCCAGTAGCCATGACAGGGCTCTGGGTTCACCCCTCCACTTT. Translating gives CASSHDRALGSPLHF. The whole variable domain, filled in from reference TRBV19 and TRBJ1-6, reads DGGITQSPKYLFRKEGQNVTLSCEQNLNHDAMYWYRQDPGQGLRLIYYSQIVNDFQKGDIAEGYSVSREKKESFPLTVTSAQKNPTAFYLCASSHDRALGSPLHFGNGTRLTVT.

This CDR3 is CASSFRGGHAFF. The CDR3 DNA follows: TGTGCCAGCAGCTTTAGGGGGGGGCATGCTTTCTTT. This chain connects TRBV7-2 to TRBJ1-1; perhaps TRBD1 as D (6 bases). Germline V gene data show CDR1 as SGHTA and CDR2 as FQGNSA. V gave up 3 bases and J gave up 11 bases, with 13 bases separating them. This CDR3 has 12 amino acids.

On this clone: Other DNA sequences of this sample code for an identical CDR3. The chain combines TRBV6-5 with TRBJ1-1; 7 nucleotides agree with TRBD1. Looked up from germline, CDR1 is MNHEY and CDR2 is SVGAGI. CDR3 length: 14 residues. Losses at the gene ends were 0 bases for V and 8 bases for J; bases not matched to a gene: 6. The chain's CDR3 is CASSYSRRTGEAFF. As DNA, the CDR3 is TGTGCCAGCAGTTACTCGAGAAGGACAGGAGAAGCTTTCTTT.

The chain is built from TRBV6-6 and TRBJ2-2; 16 bases agree with TRBD2. This CDR3 region has 20 residues. V dropped 5 bases and J dropped 2; count of bases not matched to a gene: 11. CDR1 and CDR2 from the germline V gene are MNHNY and SVGAGI (reference sequence). CDR3 bases: TGTGCCAGCAGTCTACACCCCGGGACTAGCGGGGGGGTTAACACCGGGGAGCTGTTTTTT. Translated, it gives CASSLHPGTSGGVNTGELFF.

The CDR3 protein is CASSSLGQGGNEQYF. DNA for the CDR3: TGTGCCAGCAGCTCCCTGGGACAGGGGGGAAACGAGCAGTACTTC. V and J are TRBV28 and TRBJ2-7; TRBD1 matches 11 bases. Germline lookup yields CDR1 MDHEN and CDR2 SYDVKM. The ends lost 6 bases at V and 5 bases at J; junction bases unmatched: 9. The CDR3 is made up of 15 amino acids.

The V call is TRBV28, the J call TRBJ1-1; no firm D call. The V gene's germline CDR1 is MDHEN and CDR2 SYDVKM. This CDR3 contains 14 residues. With 1 base removed from V and 1 base from J, the gap between germline ends came to 7 bases. The CDR3 bases are TGTGCCAGCAGTTTATTAGCCAAGAACACTGAAGCTTTCTTT. It yields the protein CASSLLAKNTEAFF.

This chain connects TRBV18 to TRBJ2-5; 10 bases agree with TRBD1. The CDR3 loop spans 17 amino acids. Germline V CDR1 and CDR2: KGHSH, LQKENI. V was pared by 6 bases and J by 6 bases, with 16 bases of the junction left unmatched. The CDR3 reads CASSTYATTGGEQTQYF. The CDR3 nucleotides read TGTGCCAGCTCTACCTATGCAACGACAGGGGGCGAACAGACCCAGTACTTC.

This chain connects TRBV24-1 to TRBJ2-2; no reliable D call. Germline V gene data show CDR1 as KGHDR and CDR2 as SFDVKD. The CDR3 totals 17 residues. The V end lost 5 bases, the J end lost 0 bases, and 15 bases lay between the germline ends. CDR3 amino acids: CATSVSGPRTNTGELFF. The CDR3 nucleotides are TGTGCCACCAGTGTATCAGGCCCCAGGACGAACACCGGGGAGCTGTTTTTT.

This rearrangement joins TRBV6-1 to TRBJ1-2; TRBD1 is a possible D gene (5 bases). Germline loops: CDR1 MNHNS, CDR2 SASEGT. V was shortened by 2 bases and J by 8 bases, with 12 bases between the two germline ends. The CDR3 contains 13 residues. The CDR3 protein is CASSENGADGYTF. The CDR3 nucleotides are TGTGCCAGCAGTGAAAATGGGGCGGACGGCTACACCTTC.

Concerning this clone: A junction boundary mismatches the germline segment, possibly from a read error. The chain carries TRBV7-7 and TRBJ2-3, with D hard to call. CDR3 length: 13 residues. Looked up from germline, CDR1 is SSHAT and CDR2 is FNYEAQ (reference sequence). CDR3 region: CASSLVVWSTQYF. CDR3 sequence (DNA): TGTGCTAGCAGCTTAGTTGTGTGGAGTACGCAGTATTTT. The full variable domain, rest sourced from reference TRBV7-7 and TRBJ2-3, is GAGVSQSPRYKVTKRGQDVTLRCDPISSHATLYWYQQALGQGPEFLTYFNYEAQPDKSGLPSDRFSAERPEGSISTLTIQRTEQRDSAMYRCASSLVVWSTQYFGPGTRLTVL.

Only a few counts were recorded for this clone. J is TRBJ1-2 and V is TRBV7-9; the D gene is possibly TRBD1 (6 bases). Trimming shortened V by 3 bases and J by 8 bases, and 10 bases separated the two germline ends. Germline V gives CDR1 SEHNR, CDR2 FQNEAQ (reference sequence). The CDR3 loop spans 12 amino acids. CDR3 loop: CASSFSGEGYTF. The CDR3 DNA reads TGTGCCAGCAGCTTTTCAGGGGAGGGCTACACCTTC. Using reference TRBV7-9 and TRBJ1-2 for the parts outside the CDR3, the full variable domain is DTGVSQNPRHKITKRGQNVTFRCDPISEHNRLYWYRQTLGQGPEFLTYFQNEAQLEKSRLLSDRFSAERPKGSFSTLEIQRTEQGDSAMYLCASSFSGEGYTFGSGTRLTVV.

The chain recombines TRBV4-2 with TRBJ2-3, with 8 bases matching TRBD2. V was pared by 4 bases and J by 7 bases, with 22 bases of the junction left unmatched. There are 19 residues in the CDR3. In germline, CDR1 is LGHNA, CDR2 YNFKEQ. DNA of the CDR3: TGTGCCAGCAGCCTCAGAGGGGGGACTAGAGCGGGTGTAACACATACGCAGTATTTT. Protein product: CASSLRGGTRAGVTHTQYF.